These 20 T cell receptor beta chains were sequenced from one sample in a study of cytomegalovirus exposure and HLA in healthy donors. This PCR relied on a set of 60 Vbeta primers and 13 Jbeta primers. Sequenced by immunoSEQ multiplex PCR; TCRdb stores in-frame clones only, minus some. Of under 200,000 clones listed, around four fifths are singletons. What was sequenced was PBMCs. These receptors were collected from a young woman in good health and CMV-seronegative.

CDR3: CAWDRGGNSPLHF. The DNA for the CDR3 is TGTGCCTGGGACAGGGGCGGGAATTCACCCCTCCACTTT. The chain is built from TRBV30 and TRBJ1-6, with TRBD1 identical over 8 bases. Germline lookup yields CDR1 GTSNPN and CDR2 SVGIG (reference sequence). This CDR3 contains 13 residues. V dropped 5 bases and J dropped 7; count of bases not matched to a gene: 4.

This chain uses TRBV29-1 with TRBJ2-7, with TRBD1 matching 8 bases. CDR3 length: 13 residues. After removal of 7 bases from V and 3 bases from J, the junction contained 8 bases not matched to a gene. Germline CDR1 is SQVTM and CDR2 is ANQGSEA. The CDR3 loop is CSARQGMLYEQYF. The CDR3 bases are TGCAGCGCCAGACAGGGGATGCTCTACGAGCAGTACTTC.

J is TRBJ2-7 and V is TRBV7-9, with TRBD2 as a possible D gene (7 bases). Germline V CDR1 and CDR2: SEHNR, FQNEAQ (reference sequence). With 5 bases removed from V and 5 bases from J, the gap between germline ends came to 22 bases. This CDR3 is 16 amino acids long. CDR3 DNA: TGTGCCAGCAGCACCTCACAGGGACAAGGGAGGGACGAGCAGTACTTC. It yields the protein CASSTSQGQGRDEQYF. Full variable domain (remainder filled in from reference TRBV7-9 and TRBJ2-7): DTGVSQNPRHKITKRGQNVTFRCDPISEHNRLYWYRQTLGQGPEFLTYFQNEAQLEKSRLLSDRFSAERPKGSFSTLEIQRTEQGDSAMYLCASSTSQGQGRDEQYFGPGTRLTVT.

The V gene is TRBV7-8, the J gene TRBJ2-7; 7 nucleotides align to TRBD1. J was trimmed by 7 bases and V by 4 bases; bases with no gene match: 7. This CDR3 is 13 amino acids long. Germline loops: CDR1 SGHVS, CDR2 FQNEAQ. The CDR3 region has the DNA TGTGCCAGCAGCTCGTGGGACAGTCGAGAGCAGTACTTC. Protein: CASSSWDSREQYF. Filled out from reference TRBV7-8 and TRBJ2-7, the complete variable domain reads GAGVSQSPRYKVAKRGQDVALRCDPISGHVSLFWYQQALGQGPEFLTYFQNEAQLDKSGLPSDRFFAERPEGSVSTLKIQRTQQEDSAVYLCASSSWDSREQYFGPGTRLTVT.

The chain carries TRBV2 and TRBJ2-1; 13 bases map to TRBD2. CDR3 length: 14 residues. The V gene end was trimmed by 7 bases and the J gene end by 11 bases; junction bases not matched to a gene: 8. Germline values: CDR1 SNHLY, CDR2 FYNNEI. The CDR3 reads CASTGTSGTLQQFF. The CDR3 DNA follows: TGTGCCAGCACCGGGACTAGCGGGACCCTGCAGCAGTTCTTC.

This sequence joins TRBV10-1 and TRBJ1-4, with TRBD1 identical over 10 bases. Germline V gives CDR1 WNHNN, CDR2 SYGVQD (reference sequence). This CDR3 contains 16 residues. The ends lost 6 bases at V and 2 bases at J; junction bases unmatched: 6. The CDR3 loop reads CASRGDRGHTNEKLFF. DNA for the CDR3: TGCGCCAGCAGGGGGGACAGGGGTCACACTAATGAAAAACTGTTTTTT.

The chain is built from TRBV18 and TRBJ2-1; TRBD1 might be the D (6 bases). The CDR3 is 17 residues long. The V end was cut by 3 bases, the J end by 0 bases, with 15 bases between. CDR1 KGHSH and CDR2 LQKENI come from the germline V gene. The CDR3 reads CASSPPQGLSSYNEQFF. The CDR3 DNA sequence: TGTGCCAGCTCACCTCCACAGGGCTTAAGCTCCTACAATGAGCAGTTCTTC.

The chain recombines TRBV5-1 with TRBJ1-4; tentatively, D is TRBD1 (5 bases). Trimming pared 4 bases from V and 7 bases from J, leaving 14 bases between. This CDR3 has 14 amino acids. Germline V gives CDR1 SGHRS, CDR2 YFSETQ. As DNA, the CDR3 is TGCGCCAGCAGCCCTGGACATAGCGGTGAAAAACTGTTTTTT. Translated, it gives CASSPGHSGEKLFF. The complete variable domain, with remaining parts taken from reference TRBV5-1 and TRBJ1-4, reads KAGVTQTPRYLIKTRGQQVTLSCSPISGHRSVSWYQQTPGQGLQFLFEYFSETQRNKGNFPGRFSGRQFSNSRSEMNVSTLELGDSALYLCASSPGHSGEKLFFGSGTQLSVL.

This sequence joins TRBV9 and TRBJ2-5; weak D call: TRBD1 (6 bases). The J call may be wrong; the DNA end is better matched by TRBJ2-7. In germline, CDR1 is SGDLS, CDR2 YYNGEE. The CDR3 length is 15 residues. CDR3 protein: CASSVEGTRGNEQYF. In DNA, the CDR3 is TGTGCCAGCAGCGTAGAAGGGACAAGGGGGAACGAGCAGTACTTC.

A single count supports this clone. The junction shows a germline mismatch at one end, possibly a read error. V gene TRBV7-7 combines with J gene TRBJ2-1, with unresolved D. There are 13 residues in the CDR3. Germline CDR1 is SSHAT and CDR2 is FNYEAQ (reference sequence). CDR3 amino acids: CASSLELYNEQFF. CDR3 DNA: TGTGCTAGCAGCTTAGAACTCTACAATGAGCAGTTCTTC.

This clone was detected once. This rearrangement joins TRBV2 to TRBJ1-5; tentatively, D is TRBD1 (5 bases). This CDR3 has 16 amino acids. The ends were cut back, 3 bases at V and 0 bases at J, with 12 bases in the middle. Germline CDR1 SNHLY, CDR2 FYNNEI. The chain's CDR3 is CASSDRVWGSNQPQHF. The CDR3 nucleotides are TGTGCCAGCAGTGACAGGGTTTGGGGTAGCAATCAGCCCCAGCATTTT.

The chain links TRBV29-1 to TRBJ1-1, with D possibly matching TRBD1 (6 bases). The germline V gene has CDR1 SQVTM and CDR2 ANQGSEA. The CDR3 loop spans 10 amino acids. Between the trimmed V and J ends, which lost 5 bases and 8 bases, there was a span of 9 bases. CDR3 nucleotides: TGCAGCGTTACGGACAGCGAAGCTTTCTTT. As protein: CSVTDSEAFF.

The CDR3 region has the DNA TGTGCCAGCAGCTTAGGGTTCGGGAGGCCCTCTGGATACAATGAGCAGTTCTTC. Protein: CASSLGFGRPSGYNEQFF. The V call is TRBV7-9, the J call TRBJ2-1, with TRBD2 identical over 7 bases. Germline loops: CDR1 SEHNR, CDR2 FQNEAQ (reference sequence). The CDR3 covers 18 residues. After removal of 1 base from V and 4 bases from J, the junction contained 13 bases not matched to a gene.

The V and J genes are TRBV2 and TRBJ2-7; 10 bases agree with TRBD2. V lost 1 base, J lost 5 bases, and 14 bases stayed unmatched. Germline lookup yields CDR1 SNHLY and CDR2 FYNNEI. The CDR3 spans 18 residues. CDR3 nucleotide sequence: TGTGCCAGCAGTGAAGTCGGCAGGGGGTATAGCGGGGGGAACGAGCAGTACTTC. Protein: CASSEVGRGYSGGNEQYF.

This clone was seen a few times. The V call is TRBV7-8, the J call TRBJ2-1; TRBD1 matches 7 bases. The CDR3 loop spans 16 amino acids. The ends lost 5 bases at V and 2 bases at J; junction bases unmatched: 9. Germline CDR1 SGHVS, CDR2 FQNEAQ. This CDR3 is CASSASDRAPYNEQFF. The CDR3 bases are TGTGCCAGCAGCGCTTCCGACAGGGCGCCCTACAATGAGCAGTTCTTC.

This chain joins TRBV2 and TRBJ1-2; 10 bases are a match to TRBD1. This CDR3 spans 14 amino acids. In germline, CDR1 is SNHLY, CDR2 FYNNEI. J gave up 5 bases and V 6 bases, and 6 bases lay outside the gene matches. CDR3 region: CASSSGTGVYGYTF. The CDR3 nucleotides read TGTGCCAGCAGCTCCGGGACAGGGGTTTATGGCTACACCTTC.

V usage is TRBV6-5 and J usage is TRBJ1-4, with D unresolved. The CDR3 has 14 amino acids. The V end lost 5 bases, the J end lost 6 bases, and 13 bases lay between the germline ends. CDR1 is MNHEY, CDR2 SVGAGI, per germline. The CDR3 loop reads CASSPAGLDEKLFF. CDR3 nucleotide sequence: TGTGCCAGCAGTCCCGCAGGCCTTGATGAAAAACTGTTTTTT.

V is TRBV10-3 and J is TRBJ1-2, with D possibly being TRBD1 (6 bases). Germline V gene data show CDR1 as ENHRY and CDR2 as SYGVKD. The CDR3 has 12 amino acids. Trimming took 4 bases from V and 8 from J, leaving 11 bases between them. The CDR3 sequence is CAISGQDGGYTF. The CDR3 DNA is TGTGCCATCAGTGGACAGGATGGGGGCTACACCTTC.

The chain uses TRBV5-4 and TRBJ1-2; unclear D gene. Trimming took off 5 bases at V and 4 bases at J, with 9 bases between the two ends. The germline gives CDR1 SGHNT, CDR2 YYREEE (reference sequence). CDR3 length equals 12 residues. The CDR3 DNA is TGTGCCAGCAGAACCGAGGGCTATGGCTACACCTTC. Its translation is CASRTEGYGYTF.

CDR3 region: CASSGRGYGTRSYNEQFF. CDR3 DNA sequence: TGCGCCAGCAGCGGCCGGGGTTACGGGACTAGGTCCTACAATGAGCAGTTCTTC. The genes are TRBV5-1 and TRBJ2-1, with 8 bases aligning to TRBD2. Germline assignment: CDR1 SGHRS and CDR2 YFSETQ. The V segment lost 4 bases and the J segment 1 base; nucleotides outside the gene matches: 13. The CDR3 is 18 amino acids.